This T cell receptor (beta chain) was captured in a study of control samples from healthy donors and cancer patients. The protocol was immunoSEQ multiplex PCR, while the TCRdb copy is restricted to in-frame clones and leaves out a portion. This table has 90,000 to 110,000 clones, about nine tenths appearing once. CDR1 and CDR2 (germline): MNHEY, SVGAGI. The CDR3 loop spans 14 amino acids. V dropped 4 bases and J dropped 3; count of bases not matched to a gene: 2. V is TRBV6-5 and J is TRBJ1-1, with TRBD1 identical over 10 bases. This TCR derives from a human donor in good health. The donor label of this sample is uncertain. The sample comprised blood. The CDR3, as DNA: TGTGCCAGCAGTTGGACAGGGGGACACACTGAAGCTTTCTTT. The encoded protein is CASSWTGGHTEAFF.